The T cell receptor beta chain under discussion was sequenced for a study of T cells in Graves' hyperthyroidism and ophthalmopathy. Overall study findings and caveats: Ophthalmopathy onset followed model prediction by a median about 6.5 months. Most expanded thyroid clonotypes above 0.001 recurred in blood.

Per germline, CDR1 SGDLS and CDR2 YYNGEE. V was pared by 3 bases and J by 1 base, with 7 bases between. The CDR3 extends over 13 amino acids. What was amplified from RNA transcripts were TCR beta CDR3 regions. First-round RT-PCR of the TCR CDR3 relied on the HTBI primer set. TCRdb re-derived calls from the multiplex PCR reads in MiXCR, one entry per CDR3 protein. The sample shows approximately 560,000 distinct CDR3 sequences, just over 45% of them seen only once. Newly diagnosed patients aged 18 to 65 had hyperthyroidism of under 2 months' duration. A word on this clonotype: The antigen is undetermined.

The rearrangement links TRBV9 to TRBJ2-5; no clear D. Sequenced sample: peripheral blood or thyroid tissue (not recorded which). This receptor was taken from a woman younger than 35 with Graves' hyperthyroidism. The CDR3 is CASSDGFQETQYF. The CDR3 nucleotides are TGTGCCAGCAGCGATGGGTTCCAAGAGACCCAGTACTTC.